The clone carrying this TCR beta chain has more than one count but fewer than ten. The antigen remains unidentified. V was pared by 2 bases and J by 8 bases, with 13 bases between. There are 13 residues in the CDR3. The germline V gene encodes CDR1 MNHEY and CDR2 SVGAGI. This sample was included in a study of beta chain features in type 1 diabetes. Study outcomes and limitations: Naive, central memory and regulatory TCRB repertoires appeared more similar among patients than healthy donors. Shorter TCRB CDR3s, moderately but significantly so, marked every one of the four CD4+ subsets in Type 1 diabetes patients.

Every bit of the isolated RNA underwent reverse transcription, so sequencing read expressed TCRB transcripts. Repertoires were generated with immunoSEQ multiplex PCR, while TCRdb's copy carries only in-frame clones and drops some. Counted here are more than 250,000 clones, around 20% occurring once; the ten biggest clones make up 0.028%. The source material was naive CD4+ T cells from blood. The V and J genes are TRBV6-5 and TRBJ2-7, with D tentatively TRBD1 (7 bases). The receptor comes from a woman aged 40 to 50 with type 1 diabetes. Here the CDR3 reads CASSYARGAQQYF. The CDR3, as DNA: TGTGCCAGCAGTTACGCCAGGGGGGCTCAGCAGTACTTC.